The rows below give T cell receptor beta chains drawn from one sample of a study of OX40 agonist ivuxolimab in advanced cancers. Profiled with immunoSEQ multiplex PCR; TCRdb holds only in-frame clones, not every one. The table has just under 95,000 clones, roughly 84% seen once. The sequencing used CD4+ or CD8+ T cells sorted from blood, collected in a trial of the OX40 agonist ivuxolimab. These receptors all come from an adult with an advanced solid tumor such as melanoma, head and neck, liver or kidney cancer. Both conserved end residues are part of each CDR3.

v_gene,j_gene,CDR3aa
TRBV5-4,TRBJ2-1,CASSGGGPSYNEQFF
TRBV7-2,TRBJ1-2,CASSRRAGASGGYTF
TRBV30,TRBJ1-2,CAPGAGSLYGYTF
TRBV11-1,TRBJ2-3,CASSFSFGLDTQYF
TRBV11-2,TRBJ1-2,CASSPQPTGASYGYTF
TRBV6-1,TRBJ2-2,CASREPGLGNTGELFF
TRBV5-1,TRBJ2-7,CASRQGGEQYF
TRBV5-4,TRBJ1-1,CASSFSRVTTEAFF
TRBV19,TRBJ2-7,CASSSPGTGYEQYF
TRBV7-2,TRBJ2-7,CASSLAQPAYEQYF
TRBV10-3,TRBJ2-1,CATMPAGGTYNEQFF
TRBV4-2,TRBJ1-1,CASSPTQQPRAAFF
TRBV11-2,TRBJ2-7,CASSPSADNYEQYF
TRBV6-5,TRBJ2-7,CASSYRPGFAYEQYF
TRBV6-1,TRBJ1-1,CASSGPHRGRTEAFF
TRBV18,TRBJ1-1,CASSPKSEMAFF
TRBV20-1,TRBJ1-2,CSVSPVGYTF
TRBV9,TRBJ2-3,CASSVVSGGLTNTQYF
TRBV19,TRBJ1-5,CASSIRTGNSNQPQHF
TRBV6-6,TRBJ2-7,CASTLGTAYEQYF
TRBV11-3,TRBJ2-1,CASSGLAGNNEQFF
TRBV27,TRBJ1-6,CASSLGGTPNSPLHF